The 20 T cell receptor beta chains given below trace back to one sample, sequenced in a study of blood T cells in healthy people across ages (dated by TCRdb to about 2015). Libraries were built with 5' RACE. A second about 7 to 11 cycle PCR used a sample-barcoded 5' primer and a J-beta primer mix. Clones were called with MiXCR by TCRdb after fastp trimmed the public reads at Q25, and only in-frame beta chains were retained. Every entry covers one CDR3 protein and lists the most common genes and DNA from its rows. For this sample there are around 2 million distinct CDR3 sequences; about 39% appear just once. The ten largest account for more than 20% of the sample. Sequencing was carried out using blood. These receptor sequences come from a human donor in good health.

This chain joins TRBV12-3 or TRBV12-4 and TRBJ2-5; D might be TRBD2 (5 bases). Trimming took 3 bases from V and 5 from J, leaving 7 bases between them. This CDR3 has 12 residues. The CDR3 nucleotides are TGTGCCAGCAGTTTCCGGGATGAGACCCAGTACTTC. Its translation is CASSFRDETQYF.

This clonotype was detected only a few times. The J gene is TRBJ2-5, the V gene TRBV20-1; D tentatively fits TRBD1 or TRBD2 (5 bases each). The J call may be mistaken, given a closer DNA end match to TRBJ2-7. CDR1 is DFQATT, CDR2 SNEGSKA, per germline (reference sequence). This CDR3 region has 13 residues. The CDR3 region is CSARGRGVHEQYF. Here the CDR3 DNA reads TGCAGTGCTAGAGGTCGGGGCGTCCACGAGCAGTACTTC.

This clonotype has more than one count but fewer than ten. CDR3 protein: CASSEGGMQETQYF. The CDR3 nucleotides are TGTGCCAGCAGTGAGGGAGGGATGCAAGAGACCCAGTACTTC. The chain combines TRBV6-1 with TRBJ2-5, with TRBD2 identical over 7 bases. The junction had 3 bases not matched to a gene; V was cut back by 3 bases and J by 2 bases. Germline V gene data show CDR1 as MNHNS and CDR2 as SASEGT. CDR3 length: 14 amino acids.

The chain couples TRBV5-1 to TRBJ1-2; 8 bases match TRBD1. Germline CDR1 reads SGHRS; CDR2 reads YFSETQ. J lost 3 bases, V lost 7 bases, and 11 bases had no gene match. This CDR3 comprises 15 residues. CDR3 nucleotide sequence: TGCGCCAGCGCCTCACGGACAGGGAATTACTATGGCTACACCTTC. It specifies CASASRTGNYYGYTF.

CDR3 sequence: CASSGAGRSYGYTF. DNA of the CDR3: TGTGCCAGCAGCGGAGCTGGGAGAAGTTATGGCTACACCTTC. This rearrangement joins TRBV9 to TRBJ1-2; no firm D call. Trimming cost V 3 bases and J 5 bases, with 14 bases left between them. Germline V gene data show CDR1 as SGDLS and CDR2 as YYNGEE. The CDR3 has 14 amino acids.

This clonotype was found a few times. The V and J genes are TRBV6-1 and TRBJ2-6; TRBD1 is a possible D gene (6 bases). V was clipped by 11 bases and J by 1 base, with 21 bases between them. Germline-derived CDR1 and CDR2 are MNHNS and SASEGT. The CDR3 has 17 residues. The CDR3 DNA reads as TGTGCCGGGCAGGGGCCGGAGTGGGAGTCTGGGGCCAACGTCCTGACTTTC. Protein: CAGQGPEWESGANVLTF.

The rearrangement joins TRBV6-2 or TRBV6-3 to TRBJ1-6; 7 bases fit TRBD1. Germline CDR1 MNHEY, CDR2 SVGEGT. Trimming at V came to 2 bases and at J to 8 bases, leaving 12 bases not matched to a gene. The CDR3 spans 17 residues. The CDR3 DNA follows: TGTGCCAGCAGTTACGCGACAGGGAGAAGAGGTGATTCACCCCTCCACTTT. As protein: CASSYATGRRGDSPLHF.

The rearrangement joins TRBV4-2 to TRBJ1-4; no clear D. Germline V gene sequence: CDR1 LGHNA, CDR2 YNFKEQ. This CDR3 spans 16 amino acids. V was pared by 0 bases and J by 3 bases, with 11 bases between. In nucleotides, the CDR3 is TGTGCCAGCAGCCAAGATTTTCAGGTCTCTAATGAAAAACTGTTTTTT. The encoded protein is CASSQDFQVSNEKLFF.

This clonotype was seen once. At one of its ends the junction is not consistent with the germline gene, which may arise from a read error. The chain joins TRBV25-1 to TRBJ1-4, with TRBD1 matching 8 bases. The length of the CDR3 is 15 residues. Germline V gene data show CDR1 as MGHDK and CDR2 as SYGVNS. The CDR3 DNA reads as TGTGCCAGCTCGCCCCCGGGACAGGTTAATGAAAAACGGTTTTTT. Amino acids: CASSPPGQVNEKRFF.

The chain is built from TRBV6-6 and TRBJ2-2; the D gene is possibly TRBD1 (5 bases). V lost 2 bases to trimming and J lost 0 bases, with 10 bases between them. CDR1 MNHNY and CDR2 SVGAGI come from the germline V gene (reference sequence). The CDR3 sequence is 16 residues long. The DNA of the CDR3 is TGTGCCAGCAGTTACGTTTTACAGGCGAACACCGGGGAGCTGTTTTTT. Its protein product is CASSYVLQANTGELFF.

The gene calls are TRBV5-1 and TRBJ2-5; the D is unclear. This CDR3 region has 12 residues. Germline V lookup: CDR1 SGHRS, CDR2 YFSETQ. V was cut by 4 bases and J by 5 bases, with 9 bases left in between. DNA for the CDR3: TGCGCCAGCAGCCCTGAGTGGGAGACCCAGTACTTC. It encodes CASSPEWETQYF.

V and J are TRBV5-1 and TRBJ2-1; a weak D match, TRBD2 (5 bases). CDR3 length: 12 residues. Per germline, CDR1 SGHRS and CDR2 YFSETQ. V was cut by 4 bases and J by 7 bases, with 9 bases left in between. The CDR3 bases are TGCGCCAGCAGCATCCGGAGGAATGAGCAGTTCTTC. Protein sequence: CASSIRRNEQFF.

On this clonotype: One base away lies a much larger clone, so this may be a sequencing read error. J is TRBJ2-1 and V is TRBV29-1; D is unresolved. The CDR3 sequence is 12 residues long. Trimming removed 3 bases at V and 5 bases at J, with 8 bases between. Germline assignment: CDR1 SQVTM and CDR2 ANQGSEA. In DNA, the CDR3 is TGCAGCGTTGACGGTCGAAACAATGAGCAGTTCTTC. Translating gives CSVDGRNNEQFF.

This clonotype was detected only a few times. This chain joins TRBV20-1 and TRBJ2-3; 8 bases line up with TRBD2. Looked up from germline, CDR1 is DFQATT and CDR2 is SNEGSKA (reference sequence). This CDR3 has 14 amino acids. V trimming: 3 bases; J trimming: 3 bases; junction bases outside the gene matches: 5. CDR3 loop: CSARGRGATDTQYF. DNA of the CDR3: TGCAGTGCTAGGGGGCGGGGGGCGACAGATACGCAGTATTTT.

This clonotype was found a few times. V and J are TRBV29-1 and TRBJ1-3, with D tentatively TRBD1 (6 bases). Trimming removed 4 bases from V and 2 bases from J, with 9 bases in between. CDR3 length: 13 amino acids. Germline CDR1 reads SQVTM; CDR2 reads ANQGSEA. This CDR3 reads CSVVGGTGNTIYF. The CDR3 region has the DNA TGCAGCGTTGTAGGGGGAACTGGAAACACCATATATTTT. Using reference TRBV29-1 and TRBJ1-3 for the parts outside the CDR3, the full variable domain is SAVISQKPSRDICQRGTSLTIQCQVDSQVTMMFWYRQQPGQSLTLIATANQGSEATYESGFVIDKFPISRPNLTFSTLTVSNMSPEDSSIYLCSVVGGTGNTIYFGEGSWLTVV.

In this sample, this clonotype turned up a few times. The V gene is TRBV24-1, the J gene TRBJ2-3, with no clear D. This CDR3 region has 12 residues. In germline, CDR1 is KGHDR, CDR2 SFDVKD. V was cut by 0 bases and J by 6 bases, with 3 bases left in between. CDR3 nucleotide sequence: TGTGCCACCAGTGATTTGATGGATACGCAGTATTTT. This sequence encodes CATSDLMDTQYF.

The CDR3 loop reads CSARVGGVSYGYTF. The CDR3 nucleotides read TGCAGTGCTAGAGTAGGGGGGGTCAGCTATGGCTACACCTTC. This chain uses TRBV20-1 with TRBJ1-2; a weak D match, TRBD1 (6 bases). V shed 1 base and J shed 4 bases, with 13 bases lying between them. CDR3 length: 14 amino acids. Germline lookup yields CDR1 DFQATT and CDR2 SNEGSKA (reference sequence).

This clonotype was seen a handful of times. The CDR3 sequence: CASSTGTGVDEQYF. The CDR3 DNA sequence: TGTGCCAGCAGCACCGGGACAGGGGTGGACGAGCAGTACTTC. The chain has TRBV7-9 and TRBJ2-7; 10 nucleotides agree with TRBD1. The CDR3 runs to 14 residues. Trimming removed 5 bases from V and 5 bases from J; junction bases left unmatched: 6. The germline V gene encodes CDR1 SEHNR and CDR2 FQNEAQ (reference sequence).

This clonotype appeared a single time. The chain couples TRBV20-1 to TRBJ2-7; no definite D call. The CDR3 runs 16 residues. The germline V gene encodes CDR1 DFQATT and CDR2 SNEGSKA (reference sequence). Between the trimmed V and J ends, which lost 1 base and 0 bases, there was a span of 16 bases. The CDR3 nucleotides are TGCAGTGCTAGAGGCCTGGCTAGTTCCAGCTCCTACGAGCAGTACTTC. This sequence encodes CSARGLASSSSYEQYF.

CDR3 nucleotide sequence: TGCAGCGTTAGTCCCGGGGGGGTGGACACTGAAGCTTTCTTT. Translation: CSVSPGGVDTEAFF. The chain joins TRBV29-1 to TRBJ1-1; possibly TRBD1 for D (5 bases). This CDR3 is built from 14 residues. Germline CDR1 is SQVTM and CDR2 is ANQGSEA. V lost 5 bases to trimming and J lost 3 bases, with 16 bases between them.